The entry that follows covers one T cell receptor (beta chain) sequence. The antigen is undetermined. Carried by the TCR beta cDNA libraries were unique molecular identifiers. Between roughly 1 and 10 million T cells gave rise to 500,000 to 600,000 cDNA molecules. TCRdb redid the calling of the PCR reads with MiXCR, one entry per CDR3 protein. The profile shows 700,000 to 800,000 distinct CDR3 sequences, less than 35% of them singletons. The entry originates in a study of post-analysis software for immune sequencing data. Study at large: Relapsing-remitting, secondary progressive and progressive-relapsing forms of multiple sclerosis all featured among disease courses.

General study findings and limits: By F measure, samples from a shared preparation batch strongly co-clustered. In patients, four to six TRBV segments were more frequent than in controls, with TRBV5-6, TRBV5-1 and TRBV20-1 among them. Patients with multiple sclerosis recorded significantly lower normalized Chao1 diversity than controls, the study found.

This CDR3 is built from 13 residues. Germline CDR1 and CDR2: SGDLS and YYNGEE. This rearrangement joins TRBV9 to TRBJ2-7; D is uncertain. The J call may be faulty, since TRBJ2-5 better matches the DNA end. This receptor was obtained from a girl aged 10 to 17 with multiple sclerosis. Sequencing used blood. DNA for the CDR3: TGTGCCAGCAGCGTAGTTACTTCCGAGACCCAGTACTTC. It codes for CASSVVTSETQYF.